Below are 16 T cell receptor beta chains sequenced from a single sample in a study of control samples from healthy donors and cancer patients. Produced via immunoSEQ multiplex PCR; TCRdb's table is partial and in-frame only. The sample includes about 200,000 clones, 91% of them seen just once. The sample comprised blood. The receptor source for this set is a man aged 25-45 years in good health.

The rearrangement joins TRBV11-2 to TRBJ1-2; 7 bases agree with TRBD1. Germline values: CDR1 SGHAT, CDR2 FQNNGV. Losses at the gene ends were 5 bases for V and 5 bases for J; bases not matched to a gene: 11. The CDR3 covers 15 residues. The CDR3 region is CASSIRDSGTYGYTF. The CDR3 nucleotides read TGTGCCAGCAGCATCCGGGACAGCGGGACTTATGGCTACACCTTC.

This clone has just one count. V is TRBV6-6 and J is TRBJ1-1; TRBD1 matches at 10 bases. V dropped 5 bases and J dropped 5; count of bases not matched to a gene: 14. CDR3 length equals 17 residues. Germline V gene data show CDR1 as MNHNY and CDR2 as SVGAGI (reference sequence). CDR3 in amino acids: CASSPRTGGKKGTEAFF. DNA for the CDR3: TGTGCCAGCAGTCCTCGGACAGGGGGTAAAAAAGGGACTGAAGCTTTCTTT.

This sequence joins TRBV11-2 and TRBJ1-1; tentative D call: TRBD1 (6 bases). This CDR3 has 13 residues. Trimming removed 4 bases at V and 5 bases at J, with 11 bases between. Germline CDR1 and CDR2: SGHAT and FQNNGV. CDR3 nucleotides: TGTGCCAGCAGCTCAGGGGTTTTAACTGAAGCTTTCTTT. Translating it yields CASSSGVLTEAFF.

The chain is built from TRBV19 and TRBJ1-1; the D is unclear. The V end lost 7 bases, the J end lost 6 bases, and 21 bases lay between the germline ends. CDR3 length: 15 amino acids. Per the germline V gene, CDR1 is LNHDA and CDR2 is SQIVND (reference sequence). CDR3 amino acids: CASTSPPGDMSEAFF. DNA of the CDR3: TGTGCCAGTACCTCCCCCCCAGGCGATATGTCTGAAGCTTTCTTT. Full variable domain (remainder filled in from reference TRBV19 and TRBJ1-1): DGGITQSPKYLFRKEGQNVTLSCEQNLNHDAMYWYRQDPGQGLRLIYYSQIVNDFQKGDIAEGYSVSREKKESFPLTVTSAQKNPTAFYLCASTSPPGDMSEAFFGQGTRLTVV.

This clone occurred once. The J gene is TRBJ1-1, the V gene TRBV2; D perhaps matches TRBD1 (6 bases). The CDR3 has 13 residues. The V end was cut by 2 bases, the J end by 6 bases, with 10 bases between. Germline CDR1 is SNHLY and CDR2 is FYNNEI. The CDR3 DNA reads as TGTGCCAGCAGTGAAACAGGGTTCGCTGAAGCTTTCTTT. Amino acids: CASSETGFAEAFF.

The chain combines TRBV7-8 with TRBJ2-5; D may be TRBD2 (5 bases). The V end was cut by 4 bases, the J end by 1 base, with 7 bases between. The V gene's germline CDR1 is SGHVS and CDR2 FQNEAQ. This CDR3 is 13 amino acids long. The CDR3 bases are TGTGCCAGCAGCTCAGGACTCCAAGAGACCCAGTACTTC. Translating gives CASSSGLQETQYF.

This rearrangement joins TRBV27 to TRBJ2-2; unclear D gene. This CDR3 comprises 13 residues. The V and J ends lost 2 bases and 5 bases respectively, with 6 bases between them. Germline V gene sequence: CDR1 MNHEY, CDR2 SMNVEV (reference sequence). As DNA, the CDR3 is TGTGCCAGCAGTTTAACCGGGACCGGGGAGCTGTTTTTT. This sequence encodes CASSLTGTGELFF.

The count of this clone is one. The V and J genes are TRBV6-1 and TRBJ2-7; D is perhaps TRBD2 (5 bases). This CDR3 has 13 amino acids. Trimming cost V 2 bases and J 3 bases, with 8 bases left between them. CDR1 is MNHNS, CDR2 SASEGT, per germline. CDR3 sequence (DNA): TGTGCCAGCAGTGAACCGGGAAACTACGAGCAGTACTTC. It encodes CASSEPGNYEQYF.

This chain joins TRBV5-1 and TRBJ1-2; D is unclear. The V end was cut by 0 bases, the J end by 4 bases, with 10 bases between. There are 14 residues in the CDR3. Germline values: CDR1 SGHRS, CDR2 YFSETQ. CDR3 sequence reads: CASSLETYLYGYTF. The CDR3 DNA reads TGCGCCAGCAGCTTGGAAACCTACCTCTATGGCTACACCTTC.

The V gene is TRBV27, the J gene TRBJ2-4, with D perhaps TRBD1 or TRBD2 (5 bases each). Trimming cost V 4 bases and J 8 bases, with 15 bases left between them. The CDR3 extends over 14 amino acids. Per germline, CDR1 MNHEY and CDR2 SMNVEV (reference sequence). The CDR3: CASSSLTDGDIQYF. In DNA form, the CDR3 reads TGTGCCAGCAGTTCTCTGACAGACGGGGACATTCAGTACTTC.

The genes are TRBV7-9 and TRBJ1-1; D is possibly TRBD1 (5 bases). Per germline, CDR1 SEHNR and CDR2 FQNEAQ (reference sequence). CDR3 length: 13 residues. Trimming took 7 bases from V and 1 from J, leaving 10 bases between them. CDR3 region: CASTPRGNTEAFF. In DNA form, the CDR3 reads TGTGCCAGCACCCCGAGGGGGAACACTGAAGCTTTCTTT.

The chain couples TRBV27 to TRBJ1-2, with unresolved D. V was shortened by 1 base and J by 2 bases, with 5 bases between the two germline ends. Germline-derived CDR1 and CDR2 are MNHEY and SMNVEV (reference sequence). The CDR3 is 13 residues long. The CDR3 loop reads CASSLYPNYGYTF. For the CDR3, the DNA is TGTGCCAGCAGTTTATATCCCAACTATGGCTACACCTTC.

The chain links TRBV5-8 to TRBJ1-2; D remains ambiguous. Looked up from germline, CDR1 is SGHTS and CDR2 is YDEGEE. The CDR3 is 9 residues long. Trimming took 3 bases from V and 12 from J, leaving 6 bases between them. The DNA for the CDR3 is TGTGCCAGCAGCTACGCTCACACCTTC. Translating gives CASSYAHTF.

The chain carries TRBV6-5 and TRBJ2-7; D gene uncertain. The CDR3 length is 13 residues. Trimming pared 4 bases from V and 2 bases from J, leaving 9 bases between. The germline V gene has CDR1 MNHEY and CDR2 SVGAGI. CDR3: CASSSPVTYEQYF. CDR3 DNA: TGTGCCAGCAGTTCACCAGTAACCTACGAGCAGTACTTC.

The chain has TRBV4-1 and TRBJ1-4; a possible D gene is TRBD1 (5 bases). V lost 2 bases to trimming and J lost 0 bases, with 10 bases between them. The CDR3 covers 16 residues. Per the germline V gene, CDR1 is MGHRA and CDR2 is YSYEKL. CDR3 loop: CASSQYRDATNEKLFF. For the CDR3, the DNA is TGCGCCAGCAGCCAATACCGGGACGCAACTAATGAAAAACTGTTTTTT.

The chain links TRBV20-1 to TRBJ2-3; D is unclear. V was shortened by 2 bases and J by 7 bases, with 7 bases between the two germline ends. The CDR3 has 11 amino acids. Germline V gene data show CDR1 as DFQATT and CDR2 as SNEGSKA (reference sequence). CDR3 loop: CSARPANTQYF. DNA for the CDR3: TGCAGTGCTAGACCGGCCAATACGCAGTATTTT.